The 10 T cell receptor beta chains reported below all come from one sample, sequenced in a study of cytomegalovirus exposure and HLA in healthy donors. The PCR ran on 60 Vbeta and 13 Jbeta primers. Generated by immunoSEQ multiplex PCR, the TCRdb table keeps only in-frame clones and is missing some. The sample consists of 90,000 to 110,000 clones, about 83% of them appearing once. The sequenced material came from PBMCs. The origin of the receptors is a man aged 18 to 30 in good health and CMV-seronegative.

The rearrangement links TRBV27 to TRBJ2-1, with 9 nucleotides matching TRBD2. CDR3 length: 15 residues. Trimming at V came to 2 bases and at J to 9 bases, leaving 8 bases not matched to a gene. Germline CDR1 reads MNHEY; CDR2 reads SMNVEV (reference sequence). CDR3 bases: TGTGCCAGCAGTTTACTAGCGGGAAGTAGGAGTGAGCAGTTCTTC. Protein: CASSLLAGSRSEQFF.

The chain links TRBV9 to TRBJ1-1; possible D gene TRBD1, 6 bases. The CDR3 length is 12 residues. Trimming removed 5 bases from V and 6 bases from J, with 11 bases in between. Per the germline V gene, CDR1 is SGDLS and CDR2 is YYNGEE. Written as DNA, the CDR3 is TGTGCCAGCAGTCGGGACACCCCTGAAGCTTTCTTT. Translated, it gives CASSRDTPEAFF.

The V gene is TRBV6-4, the J gene TRBJ2-1; TRBD2 might be the D (6 bases). The V gene lost 6 bases and the J gene lost 0 bases, with 18 bases spanning the gap. Germline CDR1 MRHNA, CDR2 SNTAGT. There are 17 residues in the CDR3. CDR3 residues: CASSGTPKVLSYNEQFF. Written as DNA, the CDR3 is TGTGCCAGCAGCGGGACTCCGAAAGTCCTCTCCTACAATGAGCAGTTCTTC.

Comment on this clone: Germline and junction disagree at one end, which may indicate a read error. This chain links TRBV10-3 with TRBJ2-7; the match to TRBD1 covers 11 bases. The germline V gene encodes CDR1 ENHRY and CDR2 SYGVKD. The CDR3 extends over 16 amino acids. The CDR3 reads CASSPPGQGDSYEQYF. CDR3 sequence (DNA): TGTGCCAGCAGTCCGCCGGGACAGGGGGATTCCTACGAGCAGTACTTC.

The genes are TRBV29-1 and TRBJ2-3; 12 bases are a match to TRBD2. Germline CDR1 and CDR2: SQVTM and ANQGSEA. Unmatched junction bases numbered 5, after V lost 2 bases and J lost 5 bases. This CDR3 has 15 amino acids. The CDR3 loop is CSVEKSGLAGDTQYF. CDR3 sequence (DNA): TGCAGCGTTGAAAAGTCGGGACTAGCGGGAGATACGCAGTATTTT.

The V call is TRBV27, the J call TRBJ1-1; the D gene is possibly TRBD1 (6 bases). The germline gives CDR1 MNHEY, CDR2 SMNVEV (reference sequence). The CDR3 loop spans 12 amino acids. The germline V and J ends were trimmed by 6 bases and 2 bases, with 7 bases remaining between them. CDR3 nucleotide sequence: TGTGCCAGCAGGGGACAAAACACTGAAGCTTTCTTT. Its translation: CASRGQNTEAFF.

The V call is TRBV4-1, the J call TRBJ1-1, with D possibly being TRBD1 (5 bases). CDR1 MGHRA and CDR2 YSYEKL come from the germline V gene. The CDR3 extends over 18 amino acids. V lost 1 base and J 3 bases, leaving 21 bases between the germline ends. CDR3: CASSQVGVGEGRDTEAFF. The CDR3 DNA reads as TGCGCCAGCAGCCAAGTAGGGGTTGGGGAGGGCAGGGACACTGAAGCTTTCTTT.

The chain uses TRBV28 and TRBJ2-2; 7 bases agree with TRBD2. Germline CDR1 and CDR2: MDHEN and SYDVKM. CDR3 size: 14 residues. Losses at the gene ends were 6 bases for V and 2 bases for J; bases not matched to a gene: 3. As DNA, the CDR3 is TGTGCCAGCAGGCGGGACTATAACACCGGGGAGCTGTTTTTT. As protein: CASRRDYNTGELFF.

The chain has TRBV7-2 and TRBJ2-3; D may be TRBD2 (5 bases). V was clipped by 2 bases and J by 2 bases, with 8 bases between them. The germline V gene has CDR1 SGHTA and CDR2 FQGNSA. The CDR3 contains 14 residues. CDR3 amino acids: CASSLRTSTDTQYF. As DNA, the CDR3 is TGTGCCAGCAGCTTACGGACTTCCACAGATACGCAGTATTTT.

This clone has only a few counts. This rearrangement joins TRBV6-5 to TRBJ1-1; 10 bases are a match to TRBD1. The J segment lost 4 bases and the V segment lost 6 bases, leaving 5 bases of the junction unmatched. CDR1 is MNHEY, CDR2 SVGAGI, per germline. This CDR3 contains 14 residues. The CDR3 DNA sequence: TGTGCCAGCAGACGGACAGGGGGGGCCACTGAAGCTTTCTTT. Encoded protein: CASRRTGGATEAFF.